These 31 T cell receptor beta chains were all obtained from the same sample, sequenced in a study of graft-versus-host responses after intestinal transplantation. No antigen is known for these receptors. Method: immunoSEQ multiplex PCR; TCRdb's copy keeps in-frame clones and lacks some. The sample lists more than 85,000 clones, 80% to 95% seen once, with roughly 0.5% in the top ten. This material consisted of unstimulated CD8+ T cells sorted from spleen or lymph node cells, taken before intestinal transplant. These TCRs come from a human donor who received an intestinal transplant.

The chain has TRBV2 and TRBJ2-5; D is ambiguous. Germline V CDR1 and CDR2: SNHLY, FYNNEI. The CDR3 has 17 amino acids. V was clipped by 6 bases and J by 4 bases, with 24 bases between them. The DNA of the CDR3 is TGTGCCAGCAGCCTAAAAGACCCTCTCGGATTCGTAGAGACCCAGTACTTC. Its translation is CASSLKDPLGFVETQYF.

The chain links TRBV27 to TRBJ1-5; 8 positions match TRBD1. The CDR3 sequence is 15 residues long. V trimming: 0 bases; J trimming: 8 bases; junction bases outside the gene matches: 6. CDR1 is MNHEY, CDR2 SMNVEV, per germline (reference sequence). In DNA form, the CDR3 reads TGTGCCAGCAGTTTATCCGGCAGGGGGCACGAGCCCCAGCATTTT. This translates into CASSLSGRGHEPQHF.

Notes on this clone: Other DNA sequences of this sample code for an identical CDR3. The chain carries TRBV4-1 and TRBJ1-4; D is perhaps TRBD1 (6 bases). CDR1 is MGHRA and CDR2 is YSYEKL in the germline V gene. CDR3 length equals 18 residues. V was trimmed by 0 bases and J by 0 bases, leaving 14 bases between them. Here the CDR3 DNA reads TGCGCCAGCAGCCAAGAATGGGACACATCTGCAACTAATGAAAAACTGTTTTTT. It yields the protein CASSQEWDTSATNEKLFF.

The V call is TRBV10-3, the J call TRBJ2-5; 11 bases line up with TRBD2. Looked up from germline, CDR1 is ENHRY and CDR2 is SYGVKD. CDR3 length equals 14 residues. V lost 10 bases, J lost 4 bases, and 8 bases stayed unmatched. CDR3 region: CASSNGLAGETQYF. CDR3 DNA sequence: TGTGCCAGCTCTAATGGACTAGCGGGAGAGACCCAGTACTTC.

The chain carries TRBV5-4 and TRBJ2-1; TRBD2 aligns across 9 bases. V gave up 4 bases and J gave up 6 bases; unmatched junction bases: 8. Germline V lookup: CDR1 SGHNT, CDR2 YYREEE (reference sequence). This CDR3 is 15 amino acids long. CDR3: CASSLAGTVGNEQFF. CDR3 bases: TGTGCCAGCAGCCTAGCGGGAACGGTCGGCAATGAGCAGTTCTTC.

CDR3 protein: CASSQEGTSEQYF. The CDR3 coding sequence is TGTGCCAGCAGCCAAGAAGGGACGTCCGAGCAGTACTTC. V usage is TRBV4-2 and J usage is TRBJ2-7; D could derive from TRBD1 or TRBD2 (5 bases each). The CDR3 runs 13 residues. Trimming removed 0 bases from V and 6 bases from J, with 9 bases in between. The V gene's germline CDR1 is LGHNA and CDR2 YNFKEQ.

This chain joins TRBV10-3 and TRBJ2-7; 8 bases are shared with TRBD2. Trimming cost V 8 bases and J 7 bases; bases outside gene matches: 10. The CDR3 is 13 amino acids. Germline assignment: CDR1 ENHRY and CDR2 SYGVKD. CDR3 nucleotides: TGTGCCATCGCGGCTAGCGGGCTCGAGGAGCAGTACTTC. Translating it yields CAIAASGLEEQYF.

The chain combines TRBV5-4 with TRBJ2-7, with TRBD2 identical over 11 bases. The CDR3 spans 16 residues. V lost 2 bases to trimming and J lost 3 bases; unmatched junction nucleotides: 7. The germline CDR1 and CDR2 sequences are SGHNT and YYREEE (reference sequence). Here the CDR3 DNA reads TGTGCCAGCAGCTTACGGACTAGCGGGCTATACTACGAGCAGTACTTC. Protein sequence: CASSLRTSGLYYEQYF.

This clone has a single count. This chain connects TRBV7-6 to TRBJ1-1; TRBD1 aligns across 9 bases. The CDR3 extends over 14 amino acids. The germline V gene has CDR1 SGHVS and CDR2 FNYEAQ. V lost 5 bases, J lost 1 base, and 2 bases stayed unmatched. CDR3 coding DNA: TGTGCCAGCAGCGGGGACAGGGCGAACACTGAAGCTTTCTTT. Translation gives CASSGDRANTEAFF.

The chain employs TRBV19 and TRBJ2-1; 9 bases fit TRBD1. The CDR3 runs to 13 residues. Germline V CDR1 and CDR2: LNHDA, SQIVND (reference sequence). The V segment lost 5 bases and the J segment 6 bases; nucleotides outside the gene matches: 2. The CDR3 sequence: CASSWDRVNEQFF. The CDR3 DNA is TGTGCCAGTAGTTGGGACAGGGTCAATGAGCAGTTCTTC.

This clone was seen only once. DNA of the CDR3: TGTGCCAGCCAAAGACCGGGACAACGGGTCCTTGAAGCTTTCTTT. Encoded protein: CASQRPGQRVLEAFF. This chain links TRBV28 with TRBJ1-1; maybe TRBD1 (6 bases). Germline V gene sequence: CDR1 MDHEN, CDR2 SYDVKM. This CDR3 has 15 amino acids. Trimming left V 8 bases short and J 7 bases short, with 23 bases between.

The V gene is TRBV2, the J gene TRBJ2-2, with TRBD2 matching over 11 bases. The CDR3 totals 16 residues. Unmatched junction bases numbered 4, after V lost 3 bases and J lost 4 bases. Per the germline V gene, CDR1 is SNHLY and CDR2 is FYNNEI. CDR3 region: CASSDSGRGSTGELFF. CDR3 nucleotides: TGTGCCAGCAGTGATAGCGGGAGGGGTTCCACCGGGGAGCTGTTTTTT.

As DNA, the CDR3 is TGCGCCAGCAGCTTGTACAACGGGGAAGCTTTCTTT. Amino acids: CASSLYNGEAFF. This chain connects TRBV5-1 to TRBJ1-1; D gene ambiguous. The CDR3 sequence is 12 residues long. Per germline, CDR1 SGHRS and CDR2 YFSETQ. Trimming pared 1 base from V and 8 bases from J, leaving 9 bases between.

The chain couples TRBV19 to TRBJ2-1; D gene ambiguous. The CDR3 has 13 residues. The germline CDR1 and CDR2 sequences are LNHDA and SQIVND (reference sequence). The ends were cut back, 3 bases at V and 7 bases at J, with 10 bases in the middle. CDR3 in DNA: TGTGCCAGTAGTATCTTTGGTCAGAATGAGCAGTTCTTC. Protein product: CASSIFGQNEQFF.

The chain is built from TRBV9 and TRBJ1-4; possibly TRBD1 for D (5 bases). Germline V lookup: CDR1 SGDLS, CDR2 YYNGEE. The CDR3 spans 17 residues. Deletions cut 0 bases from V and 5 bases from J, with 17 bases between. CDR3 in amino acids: CASSVGPREGINEKLFF. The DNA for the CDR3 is TGTGCCAGCAGCGTAGGACCCCGGGAGGGGATAAATGAAAAACTGTTTTTT.

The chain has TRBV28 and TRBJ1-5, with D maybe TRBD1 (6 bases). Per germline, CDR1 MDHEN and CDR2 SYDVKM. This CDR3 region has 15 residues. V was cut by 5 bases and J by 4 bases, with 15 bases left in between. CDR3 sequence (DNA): TGTGCCAGCAGTAACCCCGGAGGGGGGAATCAGCCCCAGCATTTT. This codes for CASSNPGGGNQPQHF. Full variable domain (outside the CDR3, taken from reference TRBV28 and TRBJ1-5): DVKVTQSSRYLVKRTGEKVFLECVQDMDHENMFWYRQDPGLGLRLIYFSYDVKMKEKGDIPEGYSVSREKKERFSLILESASTNQTSMYLCASSNPGGGNQPQHFGDGTRLSIL.

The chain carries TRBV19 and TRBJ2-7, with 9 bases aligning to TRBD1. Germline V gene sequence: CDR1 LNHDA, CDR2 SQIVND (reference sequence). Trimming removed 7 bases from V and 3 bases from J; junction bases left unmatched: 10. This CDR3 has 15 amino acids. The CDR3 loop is CASNPTGTGNYEQYF. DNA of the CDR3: TGTGCCAGTAATCCTACCGGGACAGGGAACTACGAGCAGTACTTC.

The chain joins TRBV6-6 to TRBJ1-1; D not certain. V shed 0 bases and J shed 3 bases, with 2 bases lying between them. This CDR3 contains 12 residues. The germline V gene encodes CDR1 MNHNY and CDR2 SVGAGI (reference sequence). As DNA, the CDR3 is TGTGCCAGCAGTTACTCACACACTGAAGCTTTCTTT. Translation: CASSYSHTEAFF.

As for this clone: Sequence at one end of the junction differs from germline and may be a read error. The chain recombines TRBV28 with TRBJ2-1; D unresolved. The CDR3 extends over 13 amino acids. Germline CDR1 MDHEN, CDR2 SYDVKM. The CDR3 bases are TGTGCCAGCAGTTTAAGCAAGTACAATGGGCAGTTCTTC. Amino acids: CASSLSKYNGQFF.

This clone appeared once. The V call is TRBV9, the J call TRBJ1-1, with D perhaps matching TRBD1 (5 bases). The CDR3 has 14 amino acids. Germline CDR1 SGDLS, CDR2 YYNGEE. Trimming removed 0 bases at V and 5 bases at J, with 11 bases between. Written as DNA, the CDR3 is TGTGCCAGCAGCGTAGGGGACCCAGTAACTGAAGCTTTCTTT. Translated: CASSVGDPVTEAFF.

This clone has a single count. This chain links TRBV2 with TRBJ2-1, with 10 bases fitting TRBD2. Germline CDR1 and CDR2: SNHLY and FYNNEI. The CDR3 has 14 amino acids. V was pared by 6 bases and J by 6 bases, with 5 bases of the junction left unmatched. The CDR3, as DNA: TGTGCCAGCAGCACTAGCGGGGAGGTCAATGAGCAGTTCTTC. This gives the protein CASSTSGEVNEQFF.

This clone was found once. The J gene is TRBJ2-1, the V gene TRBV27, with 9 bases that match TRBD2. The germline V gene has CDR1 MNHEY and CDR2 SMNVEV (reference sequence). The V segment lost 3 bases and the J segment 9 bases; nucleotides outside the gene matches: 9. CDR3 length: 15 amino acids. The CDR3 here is CASSFTAGGPTEQFF. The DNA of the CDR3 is TGTGCCAGCAGTTTCACAGCGGGAGGACCCACTGAGCAGTTCTTC.

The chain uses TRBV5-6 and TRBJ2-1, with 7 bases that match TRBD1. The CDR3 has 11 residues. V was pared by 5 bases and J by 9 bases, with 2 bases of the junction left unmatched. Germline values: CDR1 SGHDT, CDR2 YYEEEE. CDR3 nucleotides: TGTGCCAGCAGTTCAGGGGGTGAGCAGTTCTTC. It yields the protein CASSSGGEQFF.

CDR3 sequence (DNA): TGTGCCAGCGAGGGACAGGGTGACACTGAAGCTTTCTTT. The encoded protein is CASEGQGDTEAFF. The chain joins TRBV6-1 to TRBJ1-1; 9 bases map to TRBD1. The V gene's germline CDR1 is MNHNS and CDR2 SASEGT. The trim removed 8 bases at V and 3 bases at J, leaving 4 bases unmatched. This CDR3 contains 13 residues.

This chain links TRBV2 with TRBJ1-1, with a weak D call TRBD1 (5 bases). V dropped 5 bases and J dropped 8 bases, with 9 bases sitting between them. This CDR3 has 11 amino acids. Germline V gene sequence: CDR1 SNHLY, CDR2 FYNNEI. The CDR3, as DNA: TGTGCCAGCAGTCCGGGGCTAGAAGCTTTCTTT. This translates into CASSPGLEAFF.

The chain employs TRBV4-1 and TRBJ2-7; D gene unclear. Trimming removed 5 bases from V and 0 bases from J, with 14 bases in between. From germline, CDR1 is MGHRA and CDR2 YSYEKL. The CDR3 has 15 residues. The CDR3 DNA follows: TGCGCCAGCAGCTCTGGACCCGCTTTCTCCTACGAGCAGTACTTC. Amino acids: CASSSGPAFSYEQYF.

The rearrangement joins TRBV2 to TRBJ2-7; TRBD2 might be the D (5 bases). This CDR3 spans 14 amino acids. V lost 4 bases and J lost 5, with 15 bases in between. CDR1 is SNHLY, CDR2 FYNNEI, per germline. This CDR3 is CASSALSAADEQYF. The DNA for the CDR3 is TGTGCCAGCAGTGCTCTATCAGCGGCGGACGAGCAGTACTTC. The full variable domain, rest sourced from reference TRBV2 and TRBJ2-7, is EPEVTQTPSHQVTQMGQEVILRCVPISNHLYFYWYRQILGQKVEFLVSFYNNEISEKSEIFDDQFSVERPDGSNFTLKIRSTKLEDSAMYFCASSALSAADEQYFGPGTRLTVT.

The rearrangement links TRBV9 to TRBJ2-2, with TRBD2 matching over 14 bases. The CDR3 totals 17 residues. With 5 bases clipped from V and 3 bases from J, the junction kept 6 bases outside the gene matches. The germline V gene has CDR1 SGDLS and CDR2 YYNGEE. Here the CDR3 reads CASSQTSGRADTGELFF. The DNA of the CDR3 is TGTGCCAGCAGTCAGACTAGCGGGAGGGCCGACACCGGGGAGCTGTTTTTT.

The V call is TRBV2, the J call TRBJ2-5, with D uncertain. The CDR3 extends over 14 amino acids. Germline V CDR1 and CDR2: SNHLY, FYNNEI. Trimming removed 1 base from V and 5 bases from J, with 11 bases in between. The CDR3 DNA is TGTGCCAGCAGTGAAGATCCCGCCGCGGAGACCCAGTACTTC. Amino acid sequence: CASSEDPAAETQYF.

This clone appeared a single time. This chain's CDR3 is CASSLGETQYF. The DNA of the CDR3 is TGTGCCAGTAGCCTAGGGGAGACCCAGTACTTC. The rearrangement joins TRBV19 to TRBJ2-5, with no clear D. CDR3 length: 11 residues. V gave up 6 bases and J gave up 5 bases, with 7 bases separating them. CDR1 LNHDA and CDR2 SQIVND come from the germline V gene (reference sequence). Combining the CDR3 with reference TRBV19 and TRBJ2-5 gives the whole variable domain DGGITQSPKYLFRKEGQNVTLSCEQNLNHDAMYWYRQDPGQGLRLIYYSQIVNDFQKGDIAEGYSVSREKKESFPLTVTSAQKNPTAFYLCASSLGETQYFGPGTRLLVL.

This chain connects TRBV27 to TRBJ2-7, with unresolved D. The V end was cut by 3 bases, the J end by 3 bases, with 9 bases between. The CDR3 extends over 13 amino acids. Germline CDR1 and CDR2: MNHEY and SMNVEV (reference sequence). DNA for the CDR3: TGTGCCAGCAGTTTTTCTAATATCTACGAGCAGTACTTC. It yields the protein CASSFSNIYEQYF.